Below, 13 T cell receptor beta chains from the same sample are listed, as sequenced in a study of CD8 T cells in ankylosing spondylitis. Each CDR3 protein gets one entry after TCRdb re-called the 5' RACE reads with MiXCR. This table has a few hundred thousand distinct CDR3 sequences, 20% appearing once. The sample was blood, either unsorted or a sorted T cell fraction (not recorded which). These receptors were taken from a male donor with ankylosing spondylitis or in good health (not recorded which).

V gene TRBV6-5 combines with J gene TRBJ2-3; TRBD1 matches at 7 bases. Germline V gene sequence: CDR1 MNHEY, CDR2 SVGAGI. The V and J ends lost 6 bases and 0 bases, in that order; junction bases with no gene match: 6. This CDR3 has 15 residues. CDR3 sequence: CASSYVTGSTDTQYF. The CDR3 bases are TGTGCCAGCAGCTATGTGACAGGGAGCACAGATACGCAGTATTTT.

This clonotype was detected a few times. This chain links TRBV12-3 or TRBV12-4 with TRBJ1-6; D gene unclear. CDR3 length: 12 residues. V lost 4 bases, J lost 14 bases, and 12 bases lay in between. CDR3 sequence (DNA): TGTGCCAGCAGTTCCCAGAACTCGGCCCTCCACTTT. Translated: CASSSQNSALHF.

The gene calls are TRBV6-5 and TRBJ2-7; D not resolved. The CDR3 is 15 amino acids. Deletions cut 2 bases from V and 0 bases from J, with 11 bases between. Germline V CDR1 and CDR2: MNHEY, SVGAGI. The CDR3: CASSYESYSSYEQYF. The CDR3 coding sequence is TGTGCCAGCAGTTACGAATCCTATAGCTCCTACGAGCAGTACTTC.

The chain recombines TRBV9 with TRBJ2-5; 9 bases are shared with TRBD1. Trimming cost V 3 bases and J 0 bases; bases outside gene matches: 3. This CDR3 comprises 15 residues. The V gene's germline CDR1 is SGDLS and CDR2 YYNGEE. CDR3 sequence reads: CASSGQGGDQETQYF. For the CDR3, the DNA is TGTGCCAGCAGCGGACAGGGGGGAGACCAAGAGACCCAGTACTTC.

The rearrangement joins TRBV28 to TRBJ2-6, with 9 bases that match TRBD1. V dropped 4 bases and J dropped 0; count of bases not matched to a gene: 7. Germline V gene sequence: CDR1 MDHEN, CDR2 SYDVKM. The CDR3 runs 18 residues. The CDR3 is CASSWVGQGPSGANVLTF. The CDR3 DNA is TGTGCCAGCAGTTGGGTGGGACAGGGTCCCTCTGGGGCCAACGTCCTGACTTTC.

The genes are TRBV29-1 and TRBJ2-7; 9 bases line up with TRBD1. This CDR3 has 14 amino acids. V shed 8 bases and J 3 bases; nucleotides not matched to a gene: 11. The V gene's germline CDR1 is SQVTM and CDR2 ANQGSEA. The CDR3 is CSIGPGTGSYEQYF. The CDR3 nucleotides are TGCAGCATCGGCCCCGGGACAGGGAGCTACGAGCAGTACTTC.

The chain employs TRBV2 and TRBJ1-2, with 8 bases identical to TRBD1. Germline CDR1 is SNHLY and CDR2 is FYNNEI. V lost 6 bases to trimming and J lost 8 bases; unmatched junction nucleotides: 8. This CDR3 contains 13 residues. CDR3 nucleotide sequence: TGTGCCAGCAGAGACAGGGGCCGCCGGGGCTACACCTTC. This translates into CASRDRGRRGYTF.

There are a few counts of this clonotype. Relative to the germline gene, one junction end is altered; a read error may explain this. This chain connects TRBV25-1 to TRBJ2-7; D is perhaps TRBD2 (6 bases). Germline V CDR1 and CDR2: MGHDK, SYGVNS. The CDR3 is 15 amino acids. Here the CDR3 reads CASNTLRDSQYEQYF. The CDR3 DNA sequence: TGTGCTAGCAACACACTCCGGGACTCCCAGTACGAGCAGTACTTC.

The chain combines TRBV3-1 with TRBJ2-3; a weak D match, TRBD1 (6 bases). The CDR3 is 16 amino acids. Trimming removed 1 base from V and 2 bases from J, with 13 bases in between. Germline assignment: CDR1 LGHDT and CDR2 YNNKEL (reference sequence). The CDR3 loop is CASSQGTGLYTDTQYF. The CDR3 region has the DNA TGTGCCAGCAGCCAAGGTACAGGGCTCTACACAGATACGCAGTATTTT.

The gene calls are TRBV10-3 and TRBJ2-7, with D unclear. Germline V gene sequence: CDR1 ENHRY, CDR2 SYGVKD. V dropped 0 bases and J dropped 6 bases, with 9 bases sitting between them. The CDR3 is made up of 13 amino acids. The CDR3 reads CAISESPEPEQYF. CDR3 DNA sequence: TGTGCCATCAGTGAGTCGCCGGAACCCGAGCAGTACTTC.

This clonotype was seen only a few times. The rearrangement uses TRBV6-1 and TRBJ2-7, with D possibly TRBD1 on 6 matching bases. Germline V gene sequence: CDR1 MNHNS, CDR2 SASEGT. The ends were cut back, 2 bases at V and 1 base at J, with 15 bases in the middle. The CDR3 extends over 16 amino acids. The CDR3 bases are TGTGCCAGCAGTGAACTTATGTGGGACACATCCTACGAGCAGTACTTC. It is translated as CASSELMWDTSYEQYF.

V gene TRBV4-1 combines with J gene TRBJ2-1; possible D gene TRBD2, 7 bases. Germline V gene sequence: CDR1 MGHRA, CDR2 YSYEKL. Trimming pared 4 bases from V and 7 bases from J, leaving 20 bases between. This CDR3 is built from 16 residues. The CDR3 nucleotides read TGCGCCAGCAGCCTTCCTCGTACGGGGGGCAGGAATGAGCAGTTCTTC. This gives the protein CASSLPRTGGRNEQFF.

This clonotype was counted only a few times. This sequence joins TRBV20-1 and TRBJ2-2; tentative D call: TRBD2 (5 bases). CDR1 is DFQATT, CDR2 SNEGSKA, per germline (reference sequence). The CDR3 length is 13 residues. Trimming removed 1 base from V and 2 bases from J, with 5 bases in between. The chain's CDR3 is CSARGLNTGELFF. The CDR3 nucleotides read TGCAGTGCTAGAGGACTAAACACCGGGGAGCTGTTTTTT.